The 17 T cell receptor beta chains in this list originate from one sample, sequenced in a study of technical replicates of blood from several donors. Sequencing was performed with immunoSEQ multiplex PCR; in TCRdb, only in-frame clones are kept and a portion is missing. The sample lists approximately 87,000 clones, around 94% occurring once. The specimen was T cells isolated from PBMCs. The receptors here all came from a human donor in good health.

The rearrangement uses TRBV5-1 and TRBJ2-2, with D tentatively TRBD1 (5 bases). This CDR3 is built from 15 residues. CDR1 and CDR2 from the germline V gene are SGHRS and YFSETQ. Between the trimmed V and J ends, which lost 4 bases and 1 base, there was a span of 11 bases. This CDR3 reads CASSNGHVNTGELFF. CDR3 in DNA: TGCGCCAGCAGCAACGGACATGTGAACACCGGGGAGCTGTTTTTT.

The chain recombines TRBV28 with TRBJ2-7; possibly TRBD1 for D (6 bases). This CDR3 has 16 residues. V was pared by 2 bases and J by 5 bases, with 19 bases between. Germline assignment: CDR1 MDHEN and CDR2 SYDVKM. CDR3 in amino acids: CASSLVVQGIENEQYF. The CDR3 DNA reads TGTGCCAGCAGTTTAGTAGTACAGGGAATAGAAAACGAGCAGTACTTC.

V usage is TRBV19 and J usage is TRBJ2-5; D is unclear. This CDR3 contains 12 residues. The germline CDR1 and CDR2 sequences are LNHDA and SQIVND (reference sequence). Trimming stripped 2 bases from V and 2 bases from J, with 3 bases between. The CDR3 nucleotides read TGTGCCAGTAGTATACAGCAAGAGACCCAGTACTTC. Translated, it gives CASSIQQETQYF. Using reference TRBV19 and TRBJ2-5 for the parts outside the CDR3, the full variable domain is DGGITQSPKYLFRKEGQNVTLSCEQNLNHDAMYWYRQDPGQGLRLIYYSQIVNDFQKGDIAEGYSVSREKKESFPLTVTSAQKNPTAFYLCASSIQQETQYFGPGTRLLVL.

The chain has TRBV14 and TRBJ2-3, with D unresolved. V was pared by 0 bases and J by 6 bases, with 7 bases between. Looked up from germline, CDR1 is SGHDN and CDR2 is FVKESK. CDR3 length: 13 amino acids. The CDR3 nucleotides are TGTGCCAGCAGCCAAGACCCTGAGGATACGCAGTATTTT. Protein sequence: CASSQDPEDTQYF.

V is TRBV7-6 and J is TRBJ2-3; 7 bases line up with TRBD2. Germline V gives CDR1 SGHVS, CDR2 FNYEAQ. This CDR3 has 16 residues. With 0 bases clipped from V and 2 bases from J, the junction kept 5 bases outside the gene matches. Written as DNA, the CDR3 is TGTGCCAGCAGCTTAGCCGCAGGGAGGGTCACAGATACGCAGTATTTT. This gives the protein CASSLAAGRVTDTQYF.

This chain links TRBV5-1 with TRBJ1-1; 7 bases line up with TRBD1. Losses at the gene ends were 2 bases for V and 4 bases for J; bases not matched to a gene: 11. Looked up from germline, CDR1 is SGHRS and CDR2 is YFSETQ. The CDR3 is made up of 16 amino acids. The CDR3 protein is CASSLSVGAGGTEAFF. The DNA of the CDR3 is TGCGCCAGCAGCTTAAGCGTCGGGGCAGGGGGCACTGAAGCTTTCTTT.

V is TRBV5-1 and J is TRBJ1-2; the D is unclear. The CDR3 loop spans 13 amino acids. The germline V gene encodes CDR1 SGHRS and CDR2 YFSETQ. The V end was cut by 3 bases, the J end by 6 bases, with 12 bases between. As DNA, the CDR3 is TGCGCCAGCAGCTCACAGTTGTTGGATGGCTACACCTTC. Translated, it gives CASSSQLLDGYTF.

This rearrangement joins TRBV10-1 to TRBJ2-2; possible D gene TRBD2, 5 bases. Germline-derived CDR1 and CDR2 are WNHNN and SYGVQD (reference sequence). The CDR3 spans 14 residues. The ends were cut back, 0 bases at V and 5 bases at J, with 7 bases in the middle. The CDR3 spells CASSESTGTGELFF. The DNA for the CDR3 is TGCGCCAGCAGTGAGTCGACGGGAACCGGGGAGCTGTTTTTT.

The chain links TRBV5-6 to TRBJ2-5, with TRBD2 as a possible D gene (6 bases). Trimming took 2 bases from V and 8 from J, leaving 16 bases between them. Germline assignment: CDR1 SGHDT and CDR2 YYEEEE. The CDR3 loop spans 14 amino acids. In DNA, the CDR3 is TGTGCCAGCAGCTTTGCGTTTCTGGAGGGCACCCAGTACTTC. Protein: CASSFAFLEGTQYF.

This chain connects TRBV7-9 to TRBJ2-4, with a tentative D call TRBD1 (5 bases). In germline, CDR1 is SEHNR, CDR2 FQNEAQ (reference sequence). The CDR3 has 15 amino acids. V lost 5 bases and J 1 base, leaving 12 bases between the germline ends. For the CDR3, the DNA is TGTGCCAGCAGCCGACAGTCCTCGGCCAAAAACATTCAGTACTTC. Its translation is CASSRQSSAKNIQYF. The full variable domain, its missing parts supplied by reference TRBV7-9 and TRBJ2-4, is DTGVSQNPRHKITKRGQNVTFRCDPISEHNRLYWYRQTLGQGPEFLTYFQNEAQLEKSRLLSDRFSAERPKGSFSTLEIQRTEQGDSAMYLCASSRQSSAKNIQYFGAGTRLSVL.

This clone turned up a few times. This chain connects TRBV7-2 to TRBJ1-6, with 7 positions matching TRBD1. This CDR3 has 16 residues. Looked up from germline, CDR1 is SGHTA and CDR2 is FQGNSA. J lost 4 bases, V lost 1 base, and 4 bases had no gene match. The CDR3 nucleotides read TGTGCCAGCAGCTTAGTGGGGACAGAGTATAATTCACCCCTCCACTTT. It encodes CASSLVGTEYNSPLHF.

This chain links TRBV18 with TRBJ2-7; D might be TRBD1 (6 bases). Germline V gene sequence: CDR1 KGHSH, CDR2 LQKENI. This CDR3 has 14 residues. V dropped 3 bases and J dropped 3 bases, with 12 bases sitting between them. The DNA of the CDR3 is TGTGCCAGCTCACCCGACAGGTCGGACTACGAGCAGTACTTC. Translated: CASSPDRSDYEQYF.

The chain couples TRBV6-1 to TRBJ2-3; 8 positions agree with TRBD2. With V trimmed by 3 bases and J by 1 base, 6 bases remained unmatched. The CDR3 has 16 residues. Germline V CDR1 and CDR2: MNHNS, SASEGT. CDR3 in DNA: TGTGCCAGCAGTGAGGTTAGCGGGGAGGGCACAGATACGCAGTATTTT. This translates into CASSEVSGEGTDTQYF.

The V and J genes are TRBV5-1 and TRBJ2-1; 9 bases line up with TRBD1. Germline-derived CDR1 and CDR2 are SGHRS and YFSETQ. Germline trimming cut 3 bases from V and 0 bases from J; bases unmatched to any gene: 4. This CDR3 has 16 residues. CDR3 region: CASSSQGASSYNEQFF. CDR3 coding DNA: TGCGCCAGCAGCTCACAGGGGGCAAGCTCCTACAATGAGCAGTTCTTC. Full variable domain (outside the CDR3, taken from reference TRBV5-1 and TRBJ2-1): KAGVTQTPRYLIKTRGQQVTLSCSPISGHRSVSWYQQTPGQGLQFLFEYFSETQRNKGNFPGRFSGRQFSNSRSEMNVSTLELGDSALYLCASSSQGASSYNEQFFGPGTRLTVL.

The chain is built from TRBV15 and TRBJ2-4; 14 bases are shared with TRBD2. The length of the CDR3 is 18 residues. The germline CDR1 and CDR2 sequences are LNHNV and YYDKDF (reference sequence). V was clipped by 8 bases and J by 3 bases; unmatched bases: 12. CDR3: CATRRGLAGGLGKNIQYF. CDR3 in DNA: TGTGCCACCCGGCGTGGACTAGCGGGGGGCCTCGGCAAAAACATTCAGTACTTC. The variable domain in full, completed from reference TRBV15 and TRBJ2-4, reads DAMVIQNPRYQVTQFGKPVTLSCSQTLNHNVMYWYQQKSSQAPKLLFHYYDKDFNNEADTPDNFQSRRPNTSFCFLDIRSPGLGDTAMYLCATRRGLAGGLGKNIQYFGAGTRLSVL.

This rearrangement joins TRBV6-1 to TRBJ1-1; 7 nucleotides align to TRBD1. CDR3 size: 14 residues. Trimming removed 5 bases from V and 0 bases from J; junction bases left unmatched: 3. Germline-derived CDR1 and CDR2 are MNHNS and SASEGT. The CDR3 loop is CASSQDRLNTEAFF. The CDR3, as DNA: TGTGCCAGCAGTCAGGACAGGTTGAACACTGAAGCTTTCTTT.

The gene calls are TRBV7-2 and TRBJ1-1; D gene unclear. The CDR3 totals 15 residues. The V end was cut by 0 bases, the J end by 0 bases, with 8 bases between. Germline loops: CDR1 SGHTA, CDR2 FQGNSA. The CDR3 nucleotides read TGTGCCAGCAGCTTAGCGAGAGGCTTGAACACTGAAGCTTTCTTT. The encoded protein is CASSLARGLNTEAFF.